The 28 T cell receptor beta chains below come from one sample, sequenced in a study of shared T cell receptors in the human thymus. The assay was immunoSEQ multiplex PCR, and TCRdb's table has in-frame clones only and misses some. The sample holds about 660,000 clones, roughly 88% seen once. The data were also submitted as part of a second study, on human thymus T cells.

Sequenced input: thymocytes. These receptor sequences come from a boy under two years old with a congenital heart defect.

The J gene is TRBJ2-7, the V gene TRBV4-1; 10 nucleotides line up with TRBD1. After removal of 2 bases from V and 5 bases from J, the junction contained 3 bases not matched to a gene. The V gene's germline CDR1 is MGHRA and CDR2 YSYEKL. There are 14 residues in the CDR3. CDR3 amino acids: CASSQRQGADEQYF. In nucleotides, the CDR3 is TGCGCCAGCAGCCAACGACAGGGGGCTGACGAGCAGTACTTC.

This sequence joins TRBV2 and TRBJ1-1; 11 bases are shared with TRBD1. The germline gives CDR1 SNHLY, CDR2 FYNNEI. CDR3 length equals 18 residues. Losses at the gene ends were 6 bases for V and 0 bases for J; bases not matched to a gene: 12. In DNA, the CDR3 is TGTGCCAGCAGCGGGGGTGGGGACAGGGGGTCTATGAACACTGAAGCTTTCTTT. This codes for CASSGGGDRGSMNTEAFF.

The CDR3 sequence: CASSSRANRVNTEAFF. The DNA of the CDR3 is TGTGCCAGCAGCTCCCGTGCCAACAGGGTGAACACTGAAGCTTTCTTT. The gene calls are TRBV7-9 and TRBJ1-1; weak D call: TRBD1 (6 bases). Trimming removed 4 bases from V and 0 bases from J, with 15 bases in between. Germline loops: CDR1 SEHNR, CDR2 FQNEAQ (reference sequence). This CDR3 has 16 residues. The entire variable domain, with the rest obtained from reference TRBV7-9 and TRBJ1-1, is as follows: DTGVSQNPRHKITKRGQNVTFRCDPISEHNRLYWYRQTLGQGPEFLTYFQNEAQLEKSRLLSDRFSAERPKGSFSTLEIQRTEQGDSAMYLCASSSRANRVNTEAFFGQGTRLTVV.

The chain links TRBV7-8 to TRBJ1-3, with 10 positions matching TRBD1. The CDR3 consists of 17 residues. Per the germline V gene, CDR1 is SGHVS and CDR2 is FQNEAQ. The junction had 11 bases not matched to a gene; V was cut back by 5 bases and J by 4 bases. CDR3 protein: CASSPSRQGAKGNTIYF. The DNA of the CDR3 is TGTGCCAGCAGCCCTAGTCGACAGGGGGCTAAGGGAAACACCATATATTTT.

The rearrangement links TRBV13 to TRBJ2-7, with TRBD1 matching 8 bases. Trimming cost V 5 bases and J 1 base; bases outside gene matches: 4. The length of the CDR3 is 14 residues. In germline, CDR1 is PRHDT, CDR2 FYEKMQ (reference sequence). Here the CDR3 reads CASSLRDRSYEQYF. The CDR3 nucleotides read TGTGCCAGCAGCCTACGGGACAGGTCCTACGAGCAGTACTTC.

The V gene is TRBV7-2, the J gene TRBJ1-1, with TRBD1 identical over 9 bases. The CDR3 runs 15 residues. J gave up 5 bases and V 5 bases, and 9 bases lay outside the gene matches. Germline V CDR1 and CDR2: SGHTA, FQGNSA. DNA for the CDR3: TGTGCCAGCAGCAACCTACCCGGGACAGGGACTGAAGCTTTCTTT. It encodes CASSNLPGTGTEAFF.

This rearrangement joins TRBV5-1 to TRBJ2-5; the D is unclear. Germline loops: CDR1 SGHRS, CDR2 YFSETQ. V was cut by 0 bases and J by 4 bases, with 10 bases left in between. CDR3 length: 14 amino acids. The CDR3 protein is CASSLELQIETQYF. The CDR3 DNA reads as TGCGCCAGCAGCTTGGAACTGCAAATAGAGACCCAGTACTTC.

V usage is TRBV18 and J usage is TRBJ2-2; 9 nucleotides align to TRBD2. The junction had 5 bases not matched to a gene; V was cut back by 6 bases and J by 6 bases. The germline V gene encodes CDR1 KGHSH and CDR2 LQKENI. The CDR3 is 14 residues long. The CDR3 DNA reads TGTGCCAGCTCGGCTGGACTAGCGCCCGGGGAGCTGTTTTTT. It is translated as CASSAGLAPGELFF.

The CDR3 here is CASSLPGGGYTF. The CDR3 nucleotides are TGTGCCAGCAGCTTGCCGGGGGGTGGCTACACCTTC. V and J are TRBV5-4 and TRBJ1-2, with D perhaps TRBD1 (5 bases). This CDR3 has 12 residues. CDR1 is SGHNT and CDR2 is YYREEE in the germline V gene (reference sequence). V lost 1 base and J 7 bases, leaving 8 bases between the germline ends.

This rearrangement joins TRBV27 to TRBJ2-6; D perhaps matches TRBD1 (7 bases). The CDR3 spans 17 residues. Germline CDR1 is MNHEY and CDR2 is SMNVEV (reference sequence). V lost 5 bases to trimming and J lost 4 bases, with 18 bases between them. CDR3 DNA sequence: TGTGCCAGCAGTCCAGGGGGGTCGCTGGTCGGGGCCAACGTCCTGACTTTC. Encoded protein: CASSPGGSLVGANVLTF.

The DNA of the CDR3 is TGTGCCAGCAGTTTCTTGACAAGCCCCCCGTTCAGCCCAGATACGCAGTATTTT. This translates into CASSFLTSPPFSPDTQYF. The V call is TRBV28, the J call TRBJ2-3; no reliable D call. The V end lost 3 bases, the J end lost 4 bases, and 23 bases lay between the germline ends. CDR1 and CDR2 from the germline V gene are MDHEN and SYDVKM. CDR3 length equals 18 residues.

Turning to this clone: Other DNA sequences in the same sample also yield this CDR3. The gene calls are TRBV2 and TRBJ2-7, with a tentative D call TRBD1 (6 bases). In germline, CDR1 is SNHLY, CDR2 FYNNEI. The CDR3 extends over 16 amino acids. V lost 8 bases, J lost 1 base, and 21 bases lay in between. The CDR3 bases are TGTGCCAGCGCCCCCCAGGGGCAGCTCGCATCCTACGAGCAGTACTTC. This sequence encodes CASAPQGQLASYEQYF.

V gene TRBV11-2 combines with J gene TRBJ1-3, with D possibly TRBD1 on 5 matching bases. Germline CDR1 and CDR2: SGHAT and FQNNGV. V was shortened by 3 bases and J by 4 bases, with 13 bases between the two germline ends. CDR3 size: 15 residues. CDR3 nucleotides: TGTGCCAGCAGCTTGCCTCGGGGGAGAGGAAACACCATATATTTT. Its protein is CASSLPRGRGNTIYF.

The chain uses TRBV27 and TRBJ2-3; 12 bases align to TRBD2. Germline CDR1 reads MNHEY; CDR2 reads SMNVEV (reference sequence). This CDR3 is built from 20 residues. With V trimmed by 2 bases and J by 5 bases, 17 bases remained unmatched. The CDR3 region is CASSLDRGLAGGRGVDTQYF. The CDR3 DNA reads as TGTGCCAGCAGTTTAGACCGGGGACTAGCGGGTGGCCGGGGGGTAGATACGCAGTATTTT.

The genes are TRBV28 and TRBJ2-2, with 12 bases lining up with TRBD2. The CDR3 sequence is 18 residues long. V trimming: 0 bases; J trimming: 4 bases; junction bases outside the gene matches: 6. CDR1 is MDHEN, CDR2 SYDVKM, per germline. The CDR3 loop reads CASSLCPSGREGTGELFF. CDR3 nucleotide sequence: TGTGCCAGCAGTTTATGTCCTAGCGGGAGGGAGGGCACCGGGGAGCTGTTTTTT.

This clone was seen a few times. V usage is TRBV19 and J usage is TRBJ1-5, with D unclear. The CDR3 length is 13 residues. The V gene's germline CDR1 is LNHDA and CDR2 SQIVND (reference sequence). The ends were cut back, 7 bases at V and 4 bases at J, with 11 bases in the middle. CDR3 DNA sequence: TGTGCCAGTACTTCCCTCCCGAATCAGCCCCAGCATTTT. Encoded protein: CASTSLPNQPQHF.

The count of this clone is one. The J gene is TRBJ2-1, the V gene TRBV5-4; TRBD2 agrees at 12 bases. J was trimmed by 0 bases and V by 0 bases; bases with no gene match: 7. The length of the CDR3 is 19 residues. CDR1 is SGHNT, CDR2 YYREEE, per germline (reference sequence). CDR3 sequence reads: CASSLVPSGRDSSYNEQFF. As DNA, the CDR3 is TGTGCCAGCAGCTTGGTACCTAGCGGGAGGGATAGCTCCTACAATGAGCAGTTCTTC.

The rearrangement links TRBV5-5 to TRBJ2-1; maybe TRBD2 (5 bases). In germline, CDR1 is SGHKS, CDR2 YYEKEE (reference sequence). V dropped 4 bases and J dropped 0 bases, with 11 bases sitting between them. The CDR3 is made up of 15 amino acids. The CDR3 DNA reads TGTGCCAGCAGCCCGCGCGGGTTCTCCTACAATGAGCAGTTCTTC. Residues: CASSPRGFSYNEQFF.

The chain combines TRBV20-1 with TRBJ2-7, with D uncertain. This CDR3 spans 9 amino acids. Trimming cost V 3 bases and J 9 bases, with 6 bases left between them. Germline V lookup: CDR1 DFQATT, CDR2 SNEGSKA (reference sequence). The DNA for the CDR3 is TGCAGTGCTAGGGAGTGGCAGTACTTC. As protein: CSAREWQYF.

The J gene is TRBJ2-7, the V gene TRBV5-6; D possibly corresponds to TRBD2 (5 bases). The germline gives CDR1 SGHDT, CDR2 YYEEEE. V was trimmed by 4 bases and J by 6 bases, leaving 14 bases between them. The CDR3 extends over 13 amino acids. The CDR3, as DNA: TGTGCCAGCAGCCGCGGACTGGCACCCGAGCAGTACTTC. It codes for CASSRGLAPEQYF.

The chain couples TRBV5-4 to TRBJ2-1; 9 nucleotides match TRBD1. Trimming removed 4 bases from V and 8 bases from J; junction bases left unmatched: 7. The CDR3 length is 14 residues. CDR1 and CDR2 (germline): SGHNT, YYREEE (reference sequence). The CDR3 nucleotides read TGTGCCAGCAGCGCTCCGGGACAGGGTGATGAGCAGTTCTTC. The encoded protein is CASSAPGQGDEQFF.

The chain has TRBV18 and TRBJ1-5; D is possibly TRBD1 (5 bases). The CDR3 covers 19 residues. CDR1 is KGHSH and CDR2 is LQKENI in the germline V gene. Trimming removed 2 bases at V and 2 bases at J, with 22 bases between. CDR3 loop: CASSPNSAGRVGGNQPQHF. Written as DNA, the CDR3 is TGTGCCAGCTCACCAAACTCCGCAGGGCGAGTGGGTGGCAATCAGCCCCAGCATTTT.

V is TRBV7-6 and J is TRBJ2-7, with 13 nucleotides matching TRBD2. The CDR3 has 19 amino acids. Germline CDR1 is SGHVS and CDR2 is FNYEAQ. The V segment lost 1 base and the J segment 7 bases; nucleotides outside the gene matches: 16. CDR3 region: CASSLEGLAGYPGSLEQYF. CDR3 bases: TGTGCCAGCAGCTTAGAGGGACTAGCGGGATATCCCGGGTCATTAGAGCAGTACTTC.

This clone occurred once. The chain uses TRBV28 and TRBJ2-5; possible D gene TRBD2, 6 bases. Germline CDR1 reads MDHEN; CDR2 reads SYDVKM. V was trimmed by 3 bases and J by 5 bases, leaving 22 bases between them. This CDR3 is 17 amino acids long. CDR3 in DNA: TGTGCCAGCAGTTTGACGACCTTTCCGGGAGAGGCGGAGACCCAGTACTTC. Translating gives CASSLTTFPGEAETQYF.

This chain joins TRBV14 and TRBJ1-2; perhaps TRBD1 as D (6 bases). Germline loops: CDR1 SGHDN, CDR2 FVKESK. Between the trimmed V and J ends, which lost 5 bases and 10 bases, there was a span of 17 bases. This CDR3 comprises 13 residues. The CDR3 reads CASSRSGAALYTF. The CDR3, as DNA: TGTGCCAGCAGCAGATCAGGGGCCGCTCTCTACACCTTC.

The rearrangement links TRBV4-3 to TRBJ2-3, with D possibly matching TRBD1 (5 bases). Per the germline V gene, CDR1 is LGHNA and CDR2 is YSLEER. Trimming pared 4 bases from V and 1 base from J, leaving 18 bases between. CDR3 length: 17 residues. DNA of the CDR3: TGCGCCAGCAGCCCCGACGCCCCAGGGATGGGCACAGATACGCAGTATTTT. It is translated as CASSPDAPGMGTDTQYF.

The V gene is TRBV4-2, the J gene TRBJ1-1, with no clear D. Trimming pared 3 bases from V and 3 bases from J, leaving 23 bases between. Per germline, CDR1 LGHNA and CDR2 YNFKEQ. The CDR3 is made up of 18 amino acids. The CDR3 nucleotides read TGTGCCAGCAGCCAGGTGGTAAAGGGTCTATTGGACTACACTGAAGCTTTCTTT. It translates to CASSQVVKGLLDYTEAFF.

The rearrangement joins TRBV2 to TRBJ1-4; 7 bases line up with TRBD1. After removal of 7 bases from V and 8 bases from J, the junction contained 4 bases not matched to a gene. Germline V gene lookup returns CDR1 SNHLY and CDR2 FYNNEI. The CDR3 is 12 residues long. The CDR3 is CASKGAGEKLFF. For the CDR3, the DNA is TGTGCCAGCAAGGGGGCAGGGGAAAAACTGTTTTTT.